This T cell receptor (beta chain) was recovered during a study of blood T cell repertoires in COVID-19. CDR1 MNHEY and CDR2 SMNVEV come from the germline V gene (reference sequence). V lost 7 bases to trimming and J lost 4 bases, with 17 bases between them. The CDR3 contains 14 residues. Original analysis: Estimates of nucleated cell counts were drawn from the amplification of reference gene primers. Clones were read by immunoSEQ multiplex PCR, and TCRdb kept only the in-frame ones, dropping some. V, J and clone size are taken as reported in that table, and D and trimming were inferred from the DNA itself. The table lists around 400,000 clones, around 87% of them singletons.

The chain carries TRBV27 and TRBJ2-7; TRBD1 might be the D (8 bases). Sample: peripheral blood. The sequence was obtained from a woman aged 55 to 70 with COVID-19, enrolled during active disease. CDR3 residues: CASTDRGGRYEQYF. Here the CDR3 DNA reads TGTGCCAGCACCGACAGGGGAGGGAGGTACGAGCAGTACTTC.